The 18 T cell receptor beta chains in this list originate from one sample, sequenced in a study of identical twins. TCRdb independently ran MiXCR on the 5' RACE reads; one entry per CDR3 protein. This table has some 710,000 distinct CDR3 sequences, 6.1% appearing once. Sequencing input: naive T cells sorted from blood. These receptor sequences come from a man aged 18 to 35 in good health.

This clonotype came up many times. The chain employs TRBV5-5 and TRBJ2-6; unclear D gene. This CDR3 comprises 15 residues. Germline loops: CDR1 SGHKS, CDR2 YYEKEE (reference sequence). Trimming left V 2 bases short and J 2 bases short, with 8 bases between. The CDR3 DNA follows: TGTGCCAGCAGCTTTATCAGTACTGGGGCCAACGTCCTGACTTTC. Its protein product is CASSFISTGANVLTF.

The chain joins TRBV4-3 to TRBJ2-7, with 10 bases identical to TRBD2. J lost 1 base, V lost 2 bases, and 2 bases had no gene match. From germline, CDR1 is LGHNA and CDR2 YSLEER. CDR3 size: 15 residues. The CDR3 is CASSQQREGSYEQYF. Written as DNA, the CDR3 is TGCGCCAGCAGCCAACAGCGGGAGGGATCCTACGAGCAGTACTTC.

This clonotype showed up just a few times. The chain recombines TRBV6-1 with TRBJ1-1, with D unresolved. Germline CDR1 reads MNHNS; CDR2 reads SASEGT. The CDR3 length is 14 residues. V dropped 3 bases and J dropped 1 base, with 9 bases sitting between them. CDR3: CASSEVGRNTEAFF. The CDR3 DNA sequence: TGTGCCAGCAGTGAGGTCGGCCGGAACACTGAAGCTTTCTTT.

This clonotype was seen a few times. The chain recombines TRBV4-2 with TRBJ2-1; 11 nucleotides line up with TRBD2. V shed 11 bases and J 9 bases; nucleotides not matched to a gene: 9. The CDR3 spans 13 residues. Germline loops: CDR1 LGHNA, CDR2 YNFKEQ. The DNA of the CDR3 is TGTGCCGCGGAGACTAGCGGGAAGGGTGAGCAGTTCTTC. Amino acids: CAAETSGKGEQFF.

The genes are TRBV20-1 and TRBJ2-5; 9 bases fit TRBD2. The CDR3 runs to 15 residues. Germline V gene sequence: CDR1 DFQATT, CDR2 SNEGSKA (reference sequence). V lost 6 bases and J lost 2; bases outside the gene matches: 10. Written as DNA, the CDR3 is TGCAGTGCCCCCGGTGCTAGCGGGATGCAAGAGACCCAGTACTTC. It encodes CSAPGASGMQETQYF.

This clonotype appeared a few times. The chain is built from TRBV12-3 or TRBV12-4 and TRBJ2-1; 9 bases line up with TRBD1. Losses at the gene ends were 6 bases for V and 6 bases for J; bases not matched to a gene: 6. The CDR3 is 14 residues long. The CDR3 region has the DNA TGTGCCAGCAGCACGGGACAGGGCCCCAATGAGCAGTTCTTC. Encoded protein: CASSTGQGPNEQFF.

There are a few counts of this clonotype. This chain uses TRBV6-1 with TRBJ2-2; D is ambiguous. The CDR3 has 14 residues. Germline V gene data show CDR1 as MNHNS and CDR2 as SASEGT. V lost 8 bases, J lost 0 bases, and 10 bases lay in between. CDR3 coding DNA: TGTGCCAGCGGCCGGGCTTCGAACACCGGGGAGCTGTTTTTT. Translating gives CASGRASNTGELFF.

This clonotype was counted ten times or more. The gene calls are TRBV20-1 and TRBJ2-5; no clear D gene. The CDR3 contains 12 residues. Germline loops: CDR1 DFQATT, CDR2 SNEGSKA (reference sequence). V was clipped by 5 bases and J by 5 bases, with 12 bases between them. CDR3 protein: CSAPTQGETQYF. CDR3 DNA: TGCAGTGCTCCGACTCAAGGGGAGACCCAGTACTTC.

The chain combines TRBV25-1 with TRBJ2-3, with D hard to call. The CDR3 sequence is 13 residues long. The V gene lost 7 bases and the J gene lost 5 bases, with 13 bases spanning the gap. Germline CDR1 and CDR2: MGHDK and SYGVNS. CDR3 DNA sequence: TGTGCCAGCATGGATTCTATCCAAGATACGCAGTATTTT. It encodes CASMDSIQDTQYF. The variable domain in full, with the rest retrieved from reference TRBV25-1 and TRBJ2-3, is EADIYQTPRYLVIGTGKKITLECSQTMGHDKMYWYQQDPGMELHLIHYSYGVNSTEKGDLSSESTVSRIRTEHFPLTLESARPSHTSQYLCASMDSIQDTQYFGPGTRLTVL.

A few counts support this clonotype. The chain employs TRBV12-3 or TRBV12-4 and TRBJ2-1; maybe TRBD2 (6 bases). The V end was cut by 6 bases, the J end by 4 bases, with 10 bases between. This CDR3 is built from 13 residues. DNA of the CDR3: TGTGCCAGCAGCGGGACTTTTTACAATGAGCAGTTCTTC. As protein: CASSGTFYNEQFF.

This clonotype was seen a few times. The chain recombines TRBV10-3 with TRBJ2-5; 7 bases are a match to TRBD1. Germline V CDR1 and CDR2: ENHRY, SYGVKD. The CDR3 consists of 15 residues. V shed 6 bases and J 0 bases; nucleotides not matched to a gene: 7. CDR3 region: CAIRPGQEYQETQYF. CDR3 coding DNA: TGTGCCATCAGACCTGGACAGGAGTACCAAGAGACCCAGTACTTC.

The chain has TRBV6-2 or TRBV6-3 and TRBJ2-7, with 11 bases aligning to TRBD2. The V gene end was trimmed by 7 bases and the J gene end by 4 bases; junction bases not matched to a gene: 9. Germline V gene data show CDR1 as MNHEY and CDR2 as SVGEGT. The CDR3 sequence is 15 residues long. The CDR3 DNA reads TGTGCCAGCACTAGCGACGGGACTAGCGGTTACGAGCAGTACTTC. It is translated as CASTSDGTSGYEQYF.

The rearrangement joins TRBV29-1 to TRBJ1-5, with a tentative D call TRBD1 (6 bases). Trimming removed 5 bases at V and 6 bases at J, with 14 bases between. This CDR3 comprises 13 residues. The germline CDR1 and CDR2 sequences are SQVTM and ANQGSEA. As DNA, the CDR3 is TGCAGCGTTTTAGGGGGTGGCGGTCAGCCCCAGCATTTT. This encodes CSVLGGGGQPQHF.

This clonotype was observed at least ten times. CDR3 sequence reads: CASSPGLNYEQYV. CDR3 DNA: TGTGCCAGCAGCCCGGGACTCAACTACGAGCAGTACGTC. This chain connects TRBV7-2 to TRBJ2-7; a possible D gene is TRBD2 (6 bases). V lost 5 bases and J lost 3, with 11 bases in between. The CDR3 spans 13 residues. Germline V gene sequence: CDR1 SGHTA, CDR2 FQGNSA.

This chain connects TRBV5-1 to TRBJ1-3; 7 bases agree with TRBD1. The germline CDR1 and CDR2 sequences are SGHRS and YFSETQ. The CDR3 has 16 residues. J was trimmed by 0 bases and V by 4 bases; bases with no gene match: 7. The CDR3 DNA reads TGCGCCAGCAGCGGGGAACAGGGGACCTCTGGAAACACCATATATTTT. Protein product: CASSGEQGTSGNTIYF.

The J gene is TRBJ2-3, the V gene TRBV28; possible D gene TRBD1, 6 bases. CDR3 length: 15 amino acids. The germline CDR1 and CDR2 sequences are MDHEN and SYDVKM. V lost 3 bases and J 2 bases, leaving 12 bases between the germline ends. CDR3 sequence (DNA): TGTGCCAGCAGTTTGGGGGCGGGTGTCACAGATACGCAGTATTTT. It is translated as CASSLGAGVTDTQYF.

This clonotype has at least ten counts. The rearrangement links TRBV12-3 or TRBV12-4 to TRBJ2-4; possibly TRBD2 for D (6 bases). Between the trimmed V and J ends, which lost 3 bases and 1 base, there was a span of 19 bases. This CDR3 spans 18 amino acids. The CDR3 protein is CASSFSGSGVRAKNIQYF. In nucleotides, the CDR3 is TGTGCCAGCAGTTTTAGTGGTTCGGGGGTTCGGGCCAAAAACATTCAGTACTTC.

This chain links TRBV5-1 with TRBJ1-2; the match to TRBD1 covers 8 bases. CDR1 SGHRS and CDR2 YFSETQ come from the germline V gene. After removal of 0 bases from V and 8 bases from J, the junction contained 18 bases not matched to a gene. The CDR3 runs 18 residues. This chain's CDR3 is CASSLGPGQDHSRRGYTF. In DNA form, the CDR3 reads TGCGCCAGCAGCTTGGGACCGGGACAGGATCATAGTCGGCGAGGCTACACCTTC.